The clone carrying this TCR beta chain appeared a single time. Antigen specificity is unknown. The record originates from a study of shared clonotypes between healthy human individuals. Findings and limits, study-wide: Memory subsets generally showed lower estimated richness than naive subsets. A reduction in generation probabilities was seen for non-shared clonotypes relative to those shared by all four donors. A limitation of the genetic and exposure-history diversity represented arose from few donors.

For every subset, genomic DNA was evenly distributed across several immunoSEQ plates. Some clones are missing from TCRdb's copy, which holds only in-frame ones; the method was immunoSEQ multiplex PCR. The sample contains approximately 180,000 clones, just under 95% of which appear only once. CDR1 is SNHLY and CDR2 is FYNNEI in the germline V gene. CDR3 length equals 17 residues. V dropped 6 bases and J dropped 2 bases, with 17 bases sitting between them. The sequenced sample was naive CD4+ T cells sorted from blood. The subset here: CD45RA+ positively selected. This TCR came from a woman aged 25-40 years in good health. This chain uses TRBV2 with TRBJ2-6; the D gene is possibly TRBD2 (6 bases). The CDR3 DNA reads TGTGCCAGCAGGGCCCTGGGCGGGGCTCCTGGGGCCAACGTCCTGACTTTC. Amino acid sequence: CASRALGGAPGANVLTF.